Listed below are T cell receptor beta chains from one sample, sequenced in a study of OX40 agonist ivuxolimab in advanced cancers. The data were produced by immunoSEQ multiplex PCR, yet TCRdb's version contains in-frame clones alone and is incomplete. Found here are 65,000 to 95,000 clones, 91% of them singletons; the top ten hold approximately 6.9%. Material: CD4+ or CD8+ T cells sorted from blood, obtained in a trial of the OX40 agonist ivuxolimab. These receptors all come from an adult with an advanced solid tumor such as melanoma, head and neck, liver or kidney cancer. CDR3s include the opening cysteine and the closing phenylalanine or tryptophan. The D gene is left open where the match is weak. The size of a clone is reported for some rows only, either as once, few or many, or as a class for expanded clones.

clone_size	j_call	v_call	d_call	cdr3_nt	cdr3_aa
NA	TRBJ2-3	TRBV5-1	TRBD1	TGCGCCAGCAGCTTACGACAGGGGAGCACAGATACGCAGTATTTT	CASSLRQGSTDTQYF
NA	TRBJ2-7	TRBV28	NA	TGTGCCAGCACTTCCTACGAGCAGTACTTC	CASTSYEQYF
NA	TRBJ2-5	TRBV19	TRBD1	TGTGCCGGTTACCCCTGGGGACAGGGGATGGTGGACCAAGAGACCCAGTACTTC	CAGYPWGQGMVDQETQYF
NA	TRBJ2-3	TRBV28	TRBD2	TGTGCCGCAGGGGCAGCGGGAGGGCCCGCAGATACGCAGTATTTT	CAAGAAGGPADTQYF
NA	TRBJ1-2	TRBV7-9	TRBD1	TGTGCCAGCAGCTTAGGGACAGGGGCGCAGGGCTACACCTTC	CASSLGTGAQGYTF
NA	TRBJ1-3	TRBV6-1	NA	TGTGCCAGCAGTGACGGAATTACTGGAAACACCATATATTTT	CASSDGITGNTIYF
few	TRBJ1-1	TRBV5-4	NA	TGTGCCAGCAGCCGGGACGGACGCAACACTGAAGCTTTCTTT	CASSRDGRNTEAFF
NA	TRBJ2-7	TRBV5-1	TRBD2	TGCGCCAGCAGCTTGGGACTAGCGGGTAATCTATACGAGCAGTACTTC	CASSLGLAGNLYEQYF
once	TRBJ2-5	TRBV5-1	TRBD2	TGCGCCAGCAGCTCTGGATGGCTAGCGGGACGAGAGACCCAGTACTTC	CASSSGWLAGRETQYF
NA	TRBJ2-3	TRBV5-1	NA	TGCGCCAGCAGCTTGGCCGGAGCGGCCTACACAGATACGCAGTATTTT	CASSLAGAAYTDTQYF